The clone carrying this T cell receptor beta chain was found a few times. Its antigen is as yet unknown. These data belong to a study of vaccination and CD4 T cells after COVID-19. Sequencing of cultured CD4+ T cell DNA used the Oncomine TCR Beta short-read assay. One entry per CDR3 protein results from TCRdb running MiXCR on the PCR reads. The sample lists 6,000 to 7,000 distinct CDR3 sequences, around 50% occurring once. The treatment denotes: approximately 11-day PBMC culture with coronavirus spike peptide pools or control peptides (ViraFEST assay). Researchers collected the unexposed donor's CD4+ T cells before the COVID-19 pandemic (2011-2018). Study-wide results and caveats: From about 20 to 38, the median of SARS-CoV-2-reactive clonotypes rose without reaching significance.

The sequenced sample was CD4+ T cells from blood, cultured in vitro. The clonotype comes from a human donor in good health.

The CDR3 region is CASSVTSGGELFF. CDR3 DNA: TGTGCCAGCAGTGTAACTAGCGGGGGGGAGCTGTTTTTT. This rearrangement joins TRBV2 to TRBJ2-2; 9 bases match TRBD2. CDR1 is SNHLY, CDR2 FYNNEI, per germline. The V segment lost 4 bases and the J segment 8 bases; nucleotides outside the gene matches: 2. This CDR3 spans 13 amino acids.